This T cell receptor (beta chain) was captured in a study of kidney transplant recipient with SARS-CoV-2 infection. This CDR3 comprises 13 residues. Germline V gives CDR1 SGHNT, CDR2 YYREEE (reference sequence). TCRdb recomputed calls from the reads with MiXCR, one row per CDR3 protein. The table has about 250,000 distinct CDR3 sequences, under 35% seen once. The sample was a blood sample, taken at baseline and between days 110 and 120 from a kidney transplant recipient. The genes are TRBV5-4 and TRBJ2-5; D is unresolved. The J call is uncertain, as TRBJ2-7 better fits the DNA end. This TCR was sampled from a male patient between 25 and 39 years old who had COVID-19 and was a kidney transplant recipient. Some T cells may trace back to the graft donor. CDR3 protein: CASSPWADYEQYF. In nucleotides, the CDR3 is TGTGCCAGCAGCCCCTGGGCCGACTACGAGCAGTACTTC.